The text below deals with one TCR beta chain. Its matching antigen is unknown. This specimen comes from a study of cytomegalovirus exposure and HLA in healthy donors. Study-wide results and caveats: The classifier, whose performance was assessed in both the original and validation cohorts, reportedly diagnosed cytomegalovirus status with high specificity and sensitivity.

Trimming took off 0 bases at V and 2 bases at J, with 8 bases between the two ends. The CDR3 sequence is 14 residues long. Germline CDR1 and CDR2: SGHTS and YDEGEE. This PCR relied on a set of 60 Vbeta primers and 13 Jbeta primers. Here immunoSEQ multiplex PCR was the method, and the copy in TCRdb shows in-frame clones only, minus some. The sample shows more than 150,000 clones, 65% to 90% of them seen only once. The genes are TRBV5-8 and TRBJ1-2; D remains unclear. The clonotype was recovered from a man aged 35 to 55 in good health and CMV-seropositive. The sample taken for sequencing was PBMCs. The CDR3: CASSLVYNNYGYTF. The CDR3 nucleotides read TGTGCCAGCAGCTTGGTGTACAACAACTATGGCTACACCTTC.